This record looks at one TCR beta chain sequence and its context. The record originates from a study of technical replicates of blood from a few donors. Sequencing was performed with immunoSEQ multiplex PCR; in TCRdb, only in-frame clones are kept and a portion is missing. The sample includes about 100,000 clones, approximately 94% of them seen just once. This CDR3 contains 13 residues. The V gene's germline CDR1 is MNHEY and CDR2 SVGAGI. V shed 2 bases and J shed 7 bases, with 9 bases lying between them. This clonotype was sampled from a human donor in good health. Sequencing input: T cells isolated from PBMCs. This rearrangement joins TRBV6-5 to TRBJ1-5; D may be TRBD1 (5 bases). The CDR3 coding sequence is TGTGCCAGCAGTTACAGGGACTCCCAGCCCCAGCATTTT. Translated, it gives CASSYRDSQPQHF.